The sequence of this T cell receptor (beta chain) was determined in a study of blood T cell repertoires in COVID-19. Authors' data handling: Estimates of nucleated cell counts were drawn from the amplification of reference gene primers. The assay was immunoSEQ multiplex PCR, and TCRdb's table has in-frame clones only and misses some. V, J and clone size derive from that table, while D and trimming were established from the DNA sequence. The data show roughly 500,000 clones, more than 75% seen once. This TCR came from a woman aged 40 to 49 who had recovered from COVID-19. The sample was PBMCs or T cells enriched from blood (not recorded which).

The CDR3 region is CASSLGSRASGNTIYF. CDR3 nucleotide sequence: TGTGCCAGCAGCTTAGGTTCCAGGGCCTCTGGAAACACCATATATTTT. This chain joins TRBV13 and TRBJ1-3, with D perhaps matching TRBD1 (5 bases). Trimming left V 0 bases short and J 0 bases short, with 9 bases between. This CDR3 has 16 amino acids. Germline V gene data show CDR1 as PRHDT and CDR2 as FYEKMQ (reference sequence).